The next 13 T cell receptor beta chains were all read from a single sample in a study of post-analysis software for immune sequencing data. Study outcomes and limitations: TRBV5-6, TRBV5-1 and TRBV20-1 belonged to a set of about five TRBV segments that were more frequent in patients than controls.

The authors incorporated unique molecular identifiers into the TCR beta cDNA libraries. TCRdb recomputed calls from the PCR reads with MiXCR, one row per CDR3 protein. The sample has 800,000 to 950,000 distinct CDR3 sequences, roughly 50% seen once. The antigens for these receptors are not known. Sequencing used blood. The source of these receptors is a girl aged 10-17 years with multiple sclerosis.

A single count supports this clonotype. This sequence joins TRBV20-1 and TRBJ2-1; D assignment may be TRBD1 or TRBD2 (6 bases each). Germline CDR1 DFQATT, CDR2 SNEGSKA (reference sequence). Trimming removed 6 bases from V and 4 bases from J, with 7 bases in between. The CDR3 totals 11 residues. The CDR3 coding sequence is TGCAGTGCAGGGGGGTACAATGAGCAGTTCTTC. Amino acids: CSAGGYNEQFF.

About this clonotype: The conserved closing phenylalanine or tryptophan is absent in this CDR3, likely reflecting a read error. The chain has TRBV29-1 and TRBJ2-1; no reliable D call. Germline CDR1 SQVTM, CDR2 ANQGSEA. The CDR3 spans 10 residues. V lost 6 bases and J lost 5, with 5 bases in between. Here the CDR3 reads CSVVHNEQFS. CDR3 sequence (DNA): TGCAGCGTGGTTCACAATGAGCAGTTCTCC.

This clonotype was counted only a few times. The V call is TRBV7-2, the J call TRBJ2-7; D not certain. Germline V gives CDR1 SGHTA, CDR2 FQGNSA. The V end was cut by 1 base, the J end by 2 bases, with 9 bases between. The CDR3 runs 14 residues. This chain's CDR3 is CASSLEALTYEQYF. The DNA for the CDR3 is TGTGCCAGCAGCTTAGAGGCCCTGACCTACGAGCAGTACTTC.

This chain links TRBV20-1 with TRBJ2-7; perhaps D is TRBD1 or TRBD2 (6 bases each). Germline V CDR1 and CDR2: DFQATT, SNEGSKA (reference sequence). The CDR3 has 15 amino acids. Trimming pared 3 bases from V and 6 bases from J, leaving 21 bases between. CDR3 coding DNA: TGCAGTGCTAGCCCGGGGGCCAGGGGTTACGGCGAGCAGTACTTC. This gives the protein CSASPGARGYGEQYF.

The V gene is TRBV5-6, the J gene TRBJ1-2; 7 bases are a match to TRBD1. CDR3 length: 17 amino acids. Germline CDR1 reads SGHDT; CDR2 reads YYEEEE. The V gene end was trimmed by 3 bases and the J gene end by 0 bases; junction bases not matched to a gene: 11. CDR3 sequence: CASSSARDRASNYGYTF. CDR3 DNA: TGTGCCAGCAGCTCCGCCCGGGACAGAGCATCTAACTATGGCTACACCTTC.

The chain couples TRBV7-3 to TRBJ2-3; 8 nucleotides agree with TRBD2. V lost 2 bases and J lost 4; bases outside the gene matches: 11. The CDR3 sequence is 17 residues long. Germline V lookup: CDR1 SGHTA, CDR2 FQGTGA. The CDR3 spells CASSLLPGGPPADTQYF. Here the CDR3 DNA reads TGTGCCAGCAGCTTACTCCCGGGAGGGCCCCCGGCAGATACGCAGTATTTT.

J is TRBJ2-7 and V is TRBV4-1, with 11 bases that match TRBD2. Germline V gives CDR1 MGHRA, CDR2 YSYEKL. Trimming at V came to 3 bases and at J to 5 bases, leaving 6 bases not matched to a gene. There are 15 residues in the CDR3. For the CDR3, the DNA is TGCGCCAGCAGCCACCTTAGCGGGAGGGACCACGAGCAGTACTTC. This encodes CASSHLSGRDHEQYF.

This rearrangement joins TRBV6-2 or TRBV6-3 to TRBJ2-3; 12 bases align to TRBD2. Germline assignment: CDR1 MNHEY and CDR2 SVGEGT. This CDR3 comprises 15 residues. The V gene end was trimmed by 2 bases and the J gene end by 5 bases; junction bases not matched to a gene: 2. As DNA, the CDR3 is TGTGCCAGCAGTTACACTAGCGGGGGGTTAGATACGCAGTATTTT. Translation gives CASSYTSGGLDTQYF.

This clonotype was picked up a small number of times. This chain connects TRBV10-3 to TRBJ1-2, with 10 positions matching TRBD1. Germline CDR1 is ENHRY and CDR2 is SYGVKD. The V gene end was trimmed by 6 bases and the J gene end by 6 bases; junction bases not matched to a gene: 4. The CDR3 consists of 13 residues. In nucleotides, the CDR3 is TGTGCCATCAGCTGGGGGACAGGGGATGGCTACACCTTC. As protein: CAISWGTGDGYTF.

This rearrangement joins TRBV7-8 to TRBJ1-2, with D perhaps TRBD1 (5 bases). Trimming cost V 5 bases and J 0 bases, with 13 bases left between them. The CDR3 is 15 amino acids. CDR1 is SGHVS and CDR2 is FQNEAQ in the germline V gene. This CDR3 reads CASSARGSSNYGYTF. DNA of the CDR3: TGTGCCAGCAGCGCACGGGGCTCGTCTAACTATGGCTACACCTTC.

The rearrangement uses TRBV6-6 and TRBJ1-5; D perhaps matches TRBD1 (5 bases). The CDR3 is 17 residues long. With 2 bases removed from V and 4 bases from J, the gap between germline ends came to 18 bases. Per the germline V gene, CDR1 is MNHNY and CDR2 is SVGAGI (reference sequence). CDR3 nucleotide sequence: TGTGCCAGCAGTTACGGGCCCTCTCGGGGGGGAAATCAGCCCCAGCATTTT. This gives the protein CASSYGPSRGGNQPQHF.

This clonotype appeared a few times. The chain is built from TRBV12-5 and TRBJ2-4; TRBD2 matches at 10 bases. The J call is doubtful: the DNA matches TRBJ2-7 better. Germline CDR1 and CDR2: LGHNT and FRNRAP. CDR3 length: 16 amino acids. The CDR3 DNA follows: TGTGCTAGTGGTTTGGTACCTAGCGGGAGTGGCTACGAGCAGTACTTC. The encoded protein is CASGLVPSGSGYEQYF.

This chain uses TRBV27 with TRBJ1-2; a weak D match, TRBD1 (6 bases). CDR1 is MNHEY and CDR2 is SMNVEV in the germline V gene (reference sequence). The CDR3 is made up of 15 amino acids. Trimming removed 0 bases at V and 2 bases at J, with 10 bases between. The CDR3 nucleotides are TGTGCCAGCAGTTTATCGGGGGGGCTAAACTATGGCTACACCTTC. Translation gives CASSLSGGLNYGYTF.